This TCR beta chain was profiled in a study of T cell responses to AZD1222 COVID-19 vaccine. The CDR3 sequence is 16 residues long. CDR1 MNHEY and CDR2 SVGEGT come from the germline V gene. Trimming cost V 4 bases and J 5 bases, with 20 bases left between them. Sequencing used immunoSEQ multiplex PCR; TCRdb keeps in-frame clones, though not all of them. This table has 100,000 to 150,000 clones, 80% to 95% appearing once. Notes on this clone: Its antigen is not identified.

General study results and limits: The donors showed a predominance of white British ancestry and of females, with possible underestimation of clonal diversity.

The chain couples TRBV6-2 or TRBV6-3 to TRBJ1-1; TRBD1 might be the D (5 bases). This TCR came from an adult who received the AZD1222 COVID-19 vaccine. The source material was peripheral blood, sampled 28 days after the second AZD1222 dose. CDR3 protein: CASSFGESTGGTEAFF. The DNA for the CDR3 is TGTGCCAGCAGTTTTGGGGAAAGTACAGGTGGAACTGAAGCTTTCTTT.